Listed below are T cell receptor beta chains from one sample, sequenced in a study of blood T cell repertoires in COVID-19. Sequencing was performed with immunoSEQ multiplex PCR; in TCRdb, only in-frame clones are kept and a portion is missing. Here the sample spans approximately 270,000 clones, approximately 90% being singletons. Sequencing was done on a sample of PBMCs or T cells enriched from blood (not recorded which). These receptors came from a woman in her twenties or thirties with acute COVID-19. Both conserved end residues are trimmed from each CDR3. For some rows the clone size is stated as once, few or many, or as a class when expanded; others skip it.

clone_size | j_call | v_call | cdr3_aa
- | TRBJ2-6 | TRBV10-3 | AISESVRAGANVLT
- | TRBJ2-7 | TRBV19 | ASRHTLAGTYEQY
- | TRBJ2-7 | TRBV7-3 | ASSQPGLAPEQY
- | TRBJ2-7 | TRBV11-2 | ASSPQGQPTYEQY
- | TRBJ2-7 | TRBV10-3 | AISGAGEQY
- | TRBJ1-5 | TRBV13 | ASSLGTGIGQPQH
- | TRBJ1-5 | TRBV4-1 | ASSQEQGGQPQH
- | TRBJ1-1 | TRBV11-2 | ASSTGSPTEAF
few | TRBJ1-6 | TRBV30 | AWSGRGRLNSPLH
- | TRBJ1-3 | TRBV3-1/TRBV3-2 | ASSQDTPRRTESSGNTIY
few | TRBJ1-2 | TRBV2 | ASSLSDSYGYT
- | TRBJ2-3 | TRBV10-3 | AINRGLSTDTQY
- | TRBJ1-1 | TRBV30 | AMDRRRTEAF
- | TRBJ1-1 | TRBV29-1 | SVRRPGQKNTEAF
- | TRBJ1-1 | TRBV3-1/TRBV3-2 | ASSQALTEAF
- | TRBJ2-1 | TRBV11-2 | ASSTDSSSYNEQF
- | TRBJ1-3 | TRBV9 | ASSKSRGSGNTIY
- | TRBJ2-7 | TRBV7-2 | ASSSLAGSYEQY
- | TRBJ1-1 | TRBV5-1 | ASSLAGGLAF
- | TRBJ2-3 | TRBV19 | ASSITGSTDTQY
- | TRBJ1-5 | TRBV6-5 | ASVLQYGDQPQH
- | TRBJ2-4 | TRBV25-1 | ASRTGSENIQY
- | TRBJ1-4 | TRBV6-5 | ASSSTGSDSEKLF
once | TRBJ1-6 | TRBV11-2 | ASRFDTNHSPLH
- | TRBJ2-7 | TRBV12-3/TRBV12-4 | ASSLSETGEQY
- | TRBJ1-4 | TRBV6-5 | ASSYSTGLGSGGLF
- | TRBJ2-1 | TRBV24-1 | ATSEIAGDEQF
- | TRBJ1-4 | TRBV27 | ASSLRDRVEKLF
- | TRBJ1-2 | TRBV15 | ATSRGGTGQNYGYT
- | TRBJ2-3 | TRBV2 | ASKFRGDSTDTQY
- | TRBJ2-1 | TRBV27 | ASSLQVTSGENEQF
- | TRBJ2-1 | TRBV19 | ASSITVNEQF
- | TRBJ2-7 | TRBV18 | ASSPDRASYEQY
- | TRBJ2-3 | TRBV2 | ASSSTSSIKY
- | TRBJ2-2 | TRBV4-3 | ASSQIGPGLADTGELF
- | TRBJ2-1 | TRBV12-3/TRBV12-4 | ASRKQGVDEQF
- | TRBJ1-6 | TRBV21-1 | ASSKETGPNSPLH
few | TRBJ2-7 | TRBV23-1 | ASIYDSYEQY
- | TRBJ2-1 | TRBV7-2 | ASSPQGKAGVGEQF
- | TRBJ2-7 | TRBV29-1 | SVEEDRGLYEQY
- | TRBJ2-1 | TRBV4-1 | ASSQQGTGENNEQF
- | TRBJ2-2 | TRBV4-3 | ASGRRTANTGELF
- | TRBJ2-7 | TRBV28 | ASSLERGSSYEQY
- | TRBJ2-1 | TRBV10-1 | ASSGSSGSGEQF